These 27 T cell receptor beta chains came from one sample sequenced in a study of cytomegalovirus exposure and HLA in healthy donors. 60 Vbeta and 13 Jbeta primers were used in PCR. The protocol was immunoSEQ multiplex PCR, while the TCRdb copy is restricted to in-frame clones and leaves out a portion. There are about 97,000 clones in the sample; about 81% occur only once, and approximately 5.4% lies in the top ten. The sample taken for sequencing was PBMCs. The receptors come from a man between 40 and 49 years old in good health and CMV-seropositive.

The chain carries TRBV2 and TRBJ2-1, with 8 bases aligning to TRBD2. CDR1 is SNHLY and CDR2 is FYNNEI in the germline V gene. This CDR3 contains 17 residues. The junction had 10 bases not matched to a gene; V was cut back by 3 bases and J by 3 bases. The CDR3 nucleotides read TGTGCCAGCAGTGACCCCGACACAAGCGGGAGCTACAATGAGCAGTTCTTC. It is translated as CASSDPDTSGSYNEQFF.

The chain employs TRBV19 and TRBJ1-5, with D possibly TRBD1 on 5 matching bases. The V end lost 0 bases, the J end lost 2 bases, and 17 bases lay between the germline ends. The CDR3 length is 18 residues. CDR1 and CDR2 from the germline V gene are LNHDA and SQIVND (reference sequence). The CDR3 DNA reads TGTGCCAGTAGTATAGATTCTGCAGCCTGGGGGGGCAATCAGCCCCAGCATTTT. Its translation: CASSIDSAAWGGNQPQHF. The entire variable domain, with the rest obtained from reference TRBV19 and TRBJ1-5, is as follows: DGGITQSPKYLFRKEGQNVTLSCEQNLNHDAMYWYRQDPGQGLRLIYYSQIVNDFQKGDIAEGYSVSREKKESFPLTVTSAQKNPTAFYLCASSIDSAAWGGNQPQHFGDGTRLSIL.

CDR3 DNA sequence: TGTGCCAGCAGTTACGACGGAGCGCCTAATGAAAAACTGTTTTTT. It specifies CASSYDGAPNEKLFF. The gene calls are TRBV6-5 and TRBJ1-4; no clear D gene. This CDR3 is built from 15 residues. The V gene's germline CDR1 is MNHEY and CDR2 SVGAGI. The V gene lost 2 bases and the J gene lost 3 bases, with 10 bases spanning the gap.

J is TRBJ2-7 and V is TRBV11-2; D possibly corresponds to TRBD2 (5 bases). The V end lost 1 base, the J end lost 6 bases, and 16 bases lay between the germline ends. The germline CDR1 and CDR2 sequences are SGHAT and FQNNGV. The CDR3 totals 15 residues. The DNA for the CDR3 is TGTGCCAGCAGCTTAGGTGGAGGTCCCCTGGCCGAGCAGTACTTC. Translation gives CASSLGGGPLAEQYF.

This clone was seen just once. The rearrangement links TRBV5-4 to TRBJ1-2, with a weak D call TRBD1 (6 bases). The CDR3 has 13 residues. Looked up from germline, CDR1 is SGHNT and CDR2 is YYREEE (reference sequence). V lost 1 base to trimming and J lost 10 bases, with 14 bases between them. The CDR3 protein is CASSLPRGSSYTF. As DNA, the CDR3 is TGTGCCAGCAGCTTGCCCAGGGGCTCTTCCTACACCTTC.

The rearrangement links TRBV19 to TRBJ2-6, with a weak D call TRBD2 (5 bases). V was trimmed by 1 base and J by 0 bases, leaving 10 bases between them. Germline V gene sequence: CDR1 LNHDA, CDR2 SQIVND (reference sequence). The CDR3 sequence is 17 residues long. CDR3 sequence reads: CASSIVNGLSGANVLTF. The CDR3 DNA reads TGTGCCAGTAGTATAGTAAACGGACTCTCTGGGGCCAACGTCCTGACTTTC. Full variable domain (outside the CDR3, taken from reference TRBV19 and TRBJ2-6): DGGITQSPKYLFRKEGQNVTLSCEQNLNHDAMYWYRQDPGQGLRLIYYSQIVNDFQKGDIAEGYSVSREKKESFPLTVTSAQKNPTAFYLCASSIVNGLSGANVLTFGAGSRLTVL.

The genes are TRBV14 and TRBJ2-1; TRBD2 agrees at 9 bases. Germline CDR1 and CDR2: SGHDN and FVKESK. J lost 7 bases, V lost 0 bases, and 7 bases had no gene match. This CDR3 spans 16 amino acids. Here the CDR3 DNA reads TGTGCCAGCAGCCAAGAGGGGGGGAGCGGGAGGAATGAGCAGTTCTTC. Protein: CASSQEGGSGRNEQFF.

The chain links TRBV18 to TRBJ1-1, with no clear D. The CDR3 length is 14 residues. Germline assignment: CDR1 KGHSH and CDR2 LQKENI. V dropped 3 bases and J dropped 7 bases, with 15 bases sitting between them. CDR3 in amino acids: CASSPAERIGEAFF. CDR3 bases: TGTGCCAGCTCACCTGCAGAGCGAATCGGTGAAGCTTTCTTT.

The chain couples TRBV5-1 to TRBJ2-5, with a possible D match to TRBD2 (5 bases). The CDR3 length is 15 residues. Trimming cost V 1 base and J 2 bases, with 12 bases left between them. Germline V gene lookup returns CDR1 SGHRS and CDR2 YFSETQ. CDR3 region: CASSLMKRRQETQYF. The CDR3 DNA is TGCGCCAGCAGCTTGATGAAGCGGAGGCAAGAGACCCAGTACTTC.

In its sample, this clone was seen a few times. The chain joins TRBV9 to TRBJ1-4; a weak D match, TRBD1 (5 bases). Germline CDR1 and CDR2: SGDLS and YYNGEE. With 3 bases removed from V and 4 bases from J, the gap between germline ends came to 10 bases. This CDR3 is built from 14 residues. The chain's CDR3 is CASSAGLGNEKLFF. Written as DNA, the CDR3 is TGTGCCAGCAGCGCAGGGTTGGGTAATGAAAAACTGTTTTTT.

The gene calls are TRBV2 and TRBJ2-5; a possible D gene is TRBD2 (5 bases). Germline V gene sequence: CDR1 SNHLY, CDR2 FYNNEI. V shed 10 bases and J shed 0 bases, with 15 bases lying between them. CDR3 size: 14 residues. CDR3 nucleotides: TGTGCCATGACACTTTACGGGGACCAAGAGACCCAGTACTTC. It yields the protein CAMTLYGDQETQYF. Drawing the rest from reference TRBV2 and TRBJ2-5, the complete variable domain is EPEVTQTPSHQVTQMGQEVILRCVPISNHLYFYWYRQILGQKVEFLVSFYNNEISEKSEIFDDQFSVERPDGSNFTLKIRSTKLEDSAMYFCAMTLYGDQETQYFGPGTRLLVL.

The chain joins TRBV5-1 to TRBJ1-2; a possible D gene is TRBD1 (6 bases). CDR1 SGHRS and CDR2 YFSETQ come from the germline V gene. Trimming cost V 5 bases and J 0 bases, with 11 bases left between them. The CDR3 runs to 14 residues. The CDR3 here is CASSWDTSNYGYTF. CDR3 DNA sequence: TGCGCCAGCAGTTGGGACACCTCTAACTATGGCTACACCTTC.

CDR3 DNA sequence: TGTGCCAGCAGTCCTTGGGGGGGCTTCTACGAGCAGTACTTC. It yields the protein CASSPWGGFYEQYF. This chain links TRBV27 with TRBJ2-7; possibly TRBD2 for D (7 bases). V was clipped by 5 bases and J by 3 bases, with 14 bases between them. The CDR3 runs 14 residues. The germline CDR1 and CDR2 sequences are MNHEY and SMNVEV (reference sequence).

The rearrangement joins TRBV19 to TRBJ2-1; 7 positions match TRBD1. With V trimmed by 1 base and J by 8 bases, 11 bases remained unmatched. The CDR3 is 16 residues long. CDR1 and CDR2 from the germline V gene are LNHDA and SQIVND (reference sequence). The CDR3, as DNA: TGTGCCAGTAGTATAGGAGTCGGGACAGTGCTCGATGAGCAGTTCTTC. It encodes CASSIGVGTVLDEQFF.

The count of this clone is one. The chain joins TRBV7-9 to TRBJ1-1, with 7 bases lining up with TRBD1. After removal of 3 bases from V and 3 bases from J, the junction contained 4 bases not matched to a gene. The CDR3 covers 14 residues. Germline V gene lookup returns CDR1 SEHNR and CDR2 FQNEAQ (reference sequence). The CDR3 protein is CASSFTGADTEAFF. The CDR3 region has the DNA TGTGCCAGCAGCTTCACAGGGGCTGACACTGAAGCTTTCTTT.

The chain carries TRBV7-6 and TRBJ2-1; D gene unclear. The germline gives CDR1 SGHVS, CDR2 FNYEAQ. V was trimmed by 4 bases and J by 8 bases, leaving 12 bases between them. The CDR3 loop spans 13 amino acids. For the CDR3, the DNA is TGTGCCAGCAGCTCCGAACGCCGGGATGAGCAGTTCTTC. This sequence encodes CASSSERRDEQFF.

The CDR3 DNA reads as TGTGCCTGGAGTGCCACAGGACACCCCAACTATGGCTACACCTTC. Translation gives CAWSATGHPNYGYTF. This rearrangement joins TRBV30 to TRBJ1-2; TRBD1 is a possible D gene (5 bases). CDR1 is GTSNPN, CDR2 SVGIG, per germline (reference sequence). The germline V and J ends were trimmed by 1 base and 2 bases, with 14 bases remaining between them. This CDR3 has 15 amino acids.

This rearrangement joins TRBV6-6 to TRBJ2-5, with D perhaps TRBD2 (5 bases). V lost 5 bases to trimming and J lost 2 bases, with 15 bases between them. Germline V CDR1 and CDR2: MNHNY, SVGAGI (reference sequence). This CDR3 is 15 amino acids long. CDR3 loop: CASSPQNREQETQYF. DNA of the CDR3: TGTGCCAGCAGTCCCCAAAATAGGGAGCAAGAGACCCAGTACTTC.

This chain uses TRBV2 with TRBJ2-5; D call uncertain. Trimming took 5 bases from V and 5 from J, leaving 9 bases between them. The CDR3 covers 12 residues. CDR1 and CDR2 (germline): SNHLY, FYNNEI. CDR3 region: CASSYDAETQYF. Written as DNA, the CDR3 is TGTGCCAGCAGTTACGATGCGGAGACCCAGTACTTC.

This clone was seen once. The chain joins TRBV5-5 to TRBJ1-6, with unresolved D. Trimming took 4 bases from V and 7 from J, leaving 9 bases between them. Germline V gene lookup returns CDR1 SGHKS and CDR2 YYEKEE (reference sequence). The CDR3 spans 13 residues. Here the CDR3 reads CASSPPRNSPLHF. The CDR3 DNA reads TGTGCCAGCAGCCCCCCGAGGAATTCACCCCTCCACTTT.

V is TRBV7-8 and J is TRBJ1-3; D gene unclear. The germline CDR1 and CDR2 sequences are SGHVS and FQNEAQ. The CDR3 is made up of 15 amino acids. The germline V and J ends were trimmed by 2 bases and 2 bases, with 10 bases remaining between them. The CDR3 here is CASSLTSTTGNTIYF. The CDR3 DNA reads as TGTGCCAGCAGCTTAACCAGCACTACTGGAAACACCATATATTTT.

V gene TRBV19 combines with J gene TRBJ1-5; maybe TRBD1 (6 bases). CDR3 length: 14 residues. Trimming took 6 bases from V and 6 from J, leaving 15 bases between them. Germline V CDR1 and CDR2: LNHDA, SQIVND (reference sequence). This chain's CDR3 is CASSPDRFGQPQHF. DNA of the CDR3: TGTGCCAGTAGCCCCGACAGGTTCGGTCAGCCCCAGCATTTT.

This clone appeared once. CDR3 bases: TGTGCCAGCAGCCCCGGGAACGGGCCAGCCTACAATGAGCAGTTCTTC. This encodes CASSPGNGPAYNEQFF. This sequence joins TRBV11-2 and TRBJ2-1; possible D gene TRBD2, 5 bases. Trimming took off 5 bases at V and 2 bases at J, with 16 bases between the two ends. Germline V gene sequence: CDR1 SGHAT, CDR2 FQNNGV. The CDR3 sequence is 16 residues long.

The gene calls are TRBV15 and TRBJ2-7; D is perhaps TRBD1 (5 bases). CDR1 and CDR2 (germline): LNHNV, YYDKDF (reference sequence). The CDR3 is 14 amino acids. V lost 0 bases, J lost 2 bases, and 8 bases lay in between. The CDR3 is CATSREQVTYEQYF. In DNA form, the CDR3 reads TGTGCCACCAGCAGAGAACAGGTAACCTACGAGCAGTACTTC.

CDR3 residues: CASSSVGSYEQYF. CDR3 nucleotides: TGTGCCAGCAGCTCGGTCGGGAGCTACGAGCAGTACTTC. The chain recombines TRBV13 with TRBJ2-7; D perhaps matches TRBD2 (6 bases). The CDR3 contains 13 residues. V lost 4 bases, J lost 3 bases, and 10 bases lay in between. Germline CDR1 is PRHDT and CDR2 is FYEKMQ (reference sequence). Filled out from reference TRBV13 and TRBJ2-7, the complete variable domain reads AAGVIQSPRHLIKEKRETATLKCYPIPRHDTVYWYQQGPGQDPQFLISFYEKMQSDKGSIPDRFSAQQFSDYHSELNMSSLELGDSALYFCASSSVGSYEQYFGPGTRLTVT.

This rearrangement joins TRBV10-1 to TRBJ1-1, with a weak D call TRBD1 (6 bases). Germline lookup yields CDR1 WNHNN and CDR2 SYGVQD (reference sequence). The CDR3 totals 11 residues. Trimming cost V 6 bases and J 10 bases, with 12 bases left between them. The CDR3, as DNA: TGCGCCAGCAGAGGGGGGGCTGGAGCTTTCTTT. Translating it yields CASRGGAGAFF.

The chain links TRBV10-3 to TRBJ2-5; 7 bases line up with TRBD2. The junction had 9 bases not matched to a gene; V was cut back by 6 bases and J by 2 bases. Per the germline V gene, CDR1 is ENHRY and CDR2 is SYGVKD. This CDR3 has 15 residues. Written as DNA, the CDR3 is TGTGCCATCAGGGGGAGGGAGGGCCATCAAGAGACCCAGTACTTC. Its translation: CAIRGREGHQETQYF.